This note documents a single T cell receptor (beta chain) sequence. Its matching antigen is unknown. This entry belongs to a study of cytomegalovirus exposure and HLA in healthy donors. Study results and caveats: Reported results showed that the classifier diagnosed cytomegalovirus status with high specificity and sensitivity.

Donors were drawn from the approximately 120-subject validation cohort, separate from the approximately 700-subject first cohort. V was pared by 6 bases and J by 6 bases, with 11 bases between. The germline V gene encodes CDR1 SGHNT and CDR2 YYREEE (reference sequence). The CDR3 contains 12 residues. Produced via immunoSEQ multiplex PCR; TCRdb's table is partial and in-frame only. The top ten clones hold 7% to 9% of a sample with more than 110,000 clones, roughly 88% of them seen once. The sample was PBMCs. This chain uses TRBV5-4 with TRBJ2-3, with a tentative D call TRBD2 (7 bases). The sequence derives from a woman under 30 in good health and CMV-seropositive. CDR3 protein: CASNPGGDTQYF. The CDR3 DNA follows: TGTGCCAGCAACCCGGGGGGCGATACGCAGTATTTT.